Following are 6 T cell receptor beta chains from one sample sequenced in a study of blood T cell repertoires in COVID-19. The table came from immunoSEQ multiplex PCR; TCRdb's copy has only in-frame clones and leaves some out. The sample consists of around 400,000 clones, nearly 90% of them appearing once. The sequenced sample consisted of PBMCs or T cells enriched from blood (not recorded which). The receptor source for this set is a woman aged 25 to 39 who had recovered from COVID-19.

This rearrangement joins TRBV14 to TRBJ1-5, with 7 bases aligning to TRBD1. Germline assignment: CDR1 SGHDN and CDR2 FVKESK. CDR3 size: 17 residues. The V and J ends lost 0 bases and 6 bases, in that order; junction bases with no gene match: 11. The CDR3 protein is CASSQEGWRQGCQPQHF. The CDR3 DNA is TGTGCCAGCAGCCAAGAGGGGTGGCGACAGGGATGTCAGCCCCAGCATTTT.

The V gene is TRBV19, the J gene TRBJ1-2; tentative D call: TRBD1 (5 bases). Trimming stripped 4 bases from V and 6 bases from J, with 12 bases between. Looked up from germline, CDR1 is LNHDA and CDR2 is SQIVND (reference sequence). This CDR3 has 13 residues. The CDR3 bases are TGTGCCAGTAGTACCGGGACTCTGGATGGCTACACCTTC. The encoded protein is CASSTGTLDGYTF.

This rearrangement joins TRBV15 to TRBJ2-6, with 8 bases identical to TRBD1. The germline gives CDR1 LNHNV, CDR2 YYDKDF (reference sequence). V lost 5 bases to trimming and J lost 0 bases; unmatched junction nucleotides: 9. This CDR3 comprises 18 residues. The CDR3, as DNA: TGTGCCACCAGCGGTTGGGACAGGCGCGCCTCTGGGGCCAACGTCCTGACTTTC. Its protein product is CATSGWDRRASGANVLTF.

The CDR3 region is CATSEPRRTGRNEQFF. CDR3 DNA sequence: TGTGCCACCAGTGAACCAAGACGGACAGGGAGGAATGAGCAGTTCTTC. The V gene is TRBV24-1, the J gene TRBJ2-1; TRBD1 agrees at 8 bases. CDR3 size: 16 residues. CDR1 and CDR2 (germline): KGHDR, SFDVKD. The V and J ends lost 4 bases and 7 bases, in that order; junction bases with no gene match: 11.

The chain carries TRBV5-1 and TRBJ1-4; possible D gene TRBD1, 6 bases. The germline CDR1 and CDR2 sequences are SGHRS and YFSETQ. V lost 0 bases and J lost 3, with 9 bases in between. CDR3 length: 15 amino acids. CDR3 bases: TGCGCCAGCAGCTTGGAGGGGGTCCCTAATGAAAAACTGTTTTTT. Amino acid sequence: CASSLEGVPNEKLFF.

V and J are TRBV9 and TRBJ2-3; perhaps TRBD2 as D (5 bases). The CDR3 is made up of 14 amino acids. Germline CDR1 SGDLS, CDR2 YYNGEE. Deletions cut 3 bases from V and 4 bases from J, with 12 bases between. Here the CDR3 reads CASSGRAIPDTQYF. The CDR3 DNA sequence: TGTGCCAGCAGCGGGCGGGCGATCCCAGATACGCAGTATTTT.